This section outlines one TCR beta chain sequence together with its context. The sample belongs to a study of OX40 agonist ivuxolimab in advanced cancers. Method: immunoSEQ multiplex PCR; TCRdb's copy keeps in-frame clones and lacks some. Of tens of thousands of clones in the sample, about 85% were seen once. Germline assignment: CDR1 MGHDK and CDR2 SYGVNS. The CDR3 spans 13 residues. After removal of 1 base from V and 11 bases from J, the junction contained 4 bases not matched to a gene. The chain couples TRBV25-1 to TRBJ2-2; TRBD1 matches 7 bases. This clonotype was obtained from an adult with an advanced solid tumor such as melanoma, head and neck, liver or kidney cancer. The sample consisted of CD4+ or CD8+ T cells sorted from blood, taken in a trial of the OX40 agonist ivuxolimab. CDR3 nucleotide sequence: TGTGCCAGCAGTGAATTAAGGGGGCGTGAGCTGTTTTTT. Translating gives CASSELRGRELFF. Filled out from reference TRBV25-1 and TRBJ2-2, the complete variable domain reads EADIYQTPRYLVIGTGKKITLECSQTMGHDKMYWYQQDPGMELHLIHYSYGVNSTEKGDLSSESTVSRIRTEHFPLTLESARPSHTSQYLCASSELRGRELFFGEGSRLTVL.